The next 11 T cell receptor beta chains were all read from a single sample in a study of response to subunit inactivated influenza vaccine. TCRdb used MiXCR to reprocess the RT-PCR reads, holding one entry per CDR3 protein. The sample lists 500,000 to 550,000 distinct CDR3 sequences; under 25% were seen once. This sample was shared with a second study, whose subject was T cells expressing NK-cell markers. This second report adds: For TCR beta, cDNA was produced by 5'RACE template switching with UMIs.

Sequenced here: CD4+ T cells sorted from PBMCs, sampled 11 to 12 days after vaccination. The origin of the receptors is a man in his forties or fifties who received an inactivated influenza vaccine.

The chain has TRBV2 and TRBJ2-7, with D uncertain. The CDR3 length is 12 residues. The ends were cut back, 8 bases at V and 2 bases at J, with 10 bases in the middle. Per germline, CDR1 SNHLY and CDR2 FYNNEI. The CDR3: CASGISTYEQYF. CDR3 DNA sequence: TGTGCCAGCGGGATATCAACCTACGAGCAGTACTTC.

The chain links TRBV10-3 to TRBJ2-1, with D uncertain. From germline, CDR1 is ENHRY and CDR2 SYGVKD. The V gene lost 6 bases and the J gene lost 3 bases, with 18 bases spanning the gap. The CDR3 has 16 residues. The CDR3 is CAISPGPLCNYNEQFF. For the CDR3, the DNA is TGTGCCATCAGCCCCGGCCCCCTCTGCAACTACAATGAGCAGTTCTTC.

The chain recombines TRBV9 with TRBJ2-7, with 7 positions matching TRBD1. This CDR3 is 15 amino acids long. V gave up 0 bases and J gave up 4 bases; unmatched junction bases: 7. Germline CDR1 is SGDLS and CDR2 is YYNGEE. The CDR3 loop is CASSVGVDRAYEQYF. CDR3 in DNA: TGTGCCAGCAGCGTAGGAGTCGACAGGGCTTACGAGCAGTACTTC.

The chain recombines TRBV4-2 with TRBJ1-5, with 8 bases aligning to TRBD1. V was pared by 0 bases and J by 7 bases, with 5 bases of the junction left unmatched. CDR1 is LGHNA and CDR2 is YNFKEQ in the germline V gene. The CDR3 covers 15 residues. In DNA, the CDR3 is TGTGCCAGCAGCCAAGAGGGACAGGCGGAGCAGCCCCAGCATTTT. As protein: CASSQEGQAEQPQHF.

The sample holds a few counts of this clonotype. The rearrangement joins TRBV24-1 to TRBJ2-3; 12 nucleotides match TRBD1. The CDR3 is made up of 16 amino acids. Germline CDR1 reads KGHDR; CDR2 reads SFDVKD. V was pared by 3 bases and J by 4 bases, with 4 bases of the junction left unmatched. CDR3 in amino acids: CATSDPGQGASDTQYF. The CDR3 region has the DNA TGTGCCACCAGTGATCCGGGACAGGGGGCCTCAGATACGCAGTATTTT.

This clonotype showed up just a few times. This rearrangement joins TRBV7-2 to TRBJ1-2; a weak D match, TRBD1 (6 bases). The CDR3 runs to 15 residues. Between the trimmed V and J ends, which lost 2 bases and 2 bases, there was a span of 12 bases. The germline gives CDR1 SGHTA, CDR2 FQGNSA. CDR3 loop: CASSLKAGENYGYTF. The CDR3 DNA follows: TGTGCCAGCAGCTTAAAGGCAGGGGAGAACTATGGCTACACCTTC.

This chain joins TRBV27 and TRBJ2-5; weak D call: TRBD1 (6 bases). The CDR3 loop spans 13 amino acids. Germline CDR1 and CDR2: MNHEY and SMNVEV (reference sequence). Trimming stripped 8 bases from V and 1 base from J, with 11 bases between. CDR3 coding DNA: TGTGCCAGCCGGGACAAGGCCCAAGAGACCCAGTACTTC. Its translation is CASRDKAQETQYF.

The V and J genes are TRBV12-3 or TRBV12-4 and TRBJ2-1; D is undetermined. This CDR3 comprises 15 residues. Trimming took 5 bases from V and 0 from J, leaving 11 bases between them. For the CDR3, the DNA is TGTGCCAGCAGTCCCGACTGGAGCTCCTACAATGAGCAGTTCTTC. Translating gives CASSPDWSSYNEQFF.

This clonotype occurred a few times. This sequence joins TRBV5-1 and TRBJ1-1; D unresolved. The CDR3 length is 15 residues. The V and J ends lost 3 bases and 2 bases respectively, with 14 bases between them. Germline values: CDR1 SGHRS, CDR2 YFSETQ. The chain's CDR3 is CASSSGWQKNTEAFF. The CDR3 coding sequence is TGCGCCAGCAGCTCGGGGTGGCAGAAAAACACTGAAGCTTTCTTT.

The chain joins TRBV5-1 to TRBJ2-7; 9 positions match TRBD1. The CDR3 contains 14 residues. Unmatched junction bases numbered 2, after V lost 1 base and J lost 3 bases. Per the germline V gene, CDR1 is SGHRS and CDR2 is YFSETQ. CDR3 in DNA: TGCGCCAGCAGCTTGTGGGGACAGGGCTACGAGCAGTACTTC. This translates into CASSLWGQGYEQYF.

The gene calls are TRBV11-2 and TRBJ2-2; possible D gene TRBD2, 6 bases. V was clipped by 0 bases and J by 5 bases, with 16 bases between them. The germline V gene has CDR1 SGHAT and CDR2 FQNNGV. This CDR3 region has 17 residues. The CDR3 sequence: CASSLEAVGLWTGELFF. The DNA for the CDR3 is TGTGCCAGCAGCTTAGAGGCCGTGGGACTGTGGACCGGGGAGCTGTTTTTT.